Below, 6 T cell receptor beta chains from the same sample are listed, as sequenced in a study of vaccination effects on CD4 cells after COVID-19. For these receptors, no antigen is known. Using viral peptide pools, the ViraFEST assay grew out antigen-specific CD4+ T cells prior to sequencing. Once cultured for roughly nine days, the cells underwent separation to obtain CD4+ T cells. Among the vaccine recipients, none had a prior SARS-CoV-2 infection, and nucleocapsid antibodies were negative. This table comes from immunoSEQ multiplex PCR, and its TCRdb copy is limited to in-frame clones, with some not included. The sample includes 20,000 to 30,000 clones, 65% to 75% seen only once; the top ten take under 3.5%. The sequencing used CD4+ T cells from PBMCs cultured with SARS-CoV-2 spike peptides, collected before COVID-19 vaccination. Receptors were obtained from a human donor who received a COVID-19 vaccine.

The V gene is TRBV6-5, the J gene TRBJ2-7, with 7 bases fitting TRBD2. The CDR3 is 15 residues long. CDR1 MNHEY and CDR2 SVGAGI come from the germline V gene. V trimming: 6 bases; J trimming: 3 bases; junction bases outside the gene matches: 11. CDR3 region: CASSVSGIVGYEQYF. The CDR3 DNA reads as TGTGCCAGCAGCGTGAGCGGGATCGTTGGCTACGAGCAGTACTTC.

CDR3: CASGRTGDSNQPQHF. CDR3 sequence (DNA): TGTGCCAGCGGGCGGACAGGGGATAGCAATCAGCCCCAGCATTTT. This sequence joins TRBV9 and TRBJ1-5; 9 nucleotides align to TRBD1. Trimming removed 7 bases from V and 0 bases from J; junction bases left unmatched: 5. The germline gives CDR1 SGDLS, CDR2 YYNGEE. This CDR3 comprises 15 residues.

The chain joins TRBV7-9 to TRBJ1-4, with D perhaps matching TRBD1 (5 bases). This CDR3 comprises 15 residues. Germline V lookup: CDR1 SEHNR, CDR2 FQNEAQ (reference sequence). Trimming shortened V by 1 base and J by 8 bases, and 14 bases separated the two germline ends. The CDR3 protein is CASSLGTGTSEKLFF. The CDR3 region has the DNA TGTGCCAGCAGCTTAGGAACCGGGACGTCCGAAAAACTGTTTTTT.

J is TRBJ2-3 and V is TRBV5-8, with 7 bases matching TRBD2. Germline loops: CDR1 SGHTS, CDR2 YDEGEE. J was trimmed by 5 bases and V by 7 bases; bases with no gene match: 13. The CDR3 is made up of 15 amino acids. CDR3 in DNA: TGTGCCAGCCTGTCGTGGGGGGGAGTGGGAGATACGCAGTATTTT. As protein: CASLSWGGVGDTQYF.

In DNA form, the CDR3 reads TGTGCCAGCAGCCCCCGACTAGGAACAGAGACCCAGTACTTC. This gives the protein CASSPRLGTETQYF. The chain carries TRBV7-8 and TRBJ2-5; possibly TRBD2 for D (6 bases). V gave up 5 bases and J gave up 4 bases, with 14 bases separating them. Germline lookup yields CDR1 SGHVS and CDR2 FQNEAQ. CDR3 length equals 14 residues. Based on the CDR3 plus reference TRBV7-8 and TRBJ2-5, the full variable domain is GAGVSQSPRYKVAKRGQDVALRCDPISGHVSLFWYQQALGQGPEFLTYFQNEAQLDKSGLPSDRFFAERPEGSVSTLKIQRTQQEDSAVYLCASSPRLGTETQYFGPGTRLLVL.

The chain carries TRBV7-7 and TRBJ2-3, with 9 bases that match TRBD2. V dropped 1 base and J dropped 4; count of bases not matched to a gene: 3. Germline assignment: CDR1 SSHAT and CDR2 FNYEAQ (reference sequence). The CDR3 loop spans 15 amino acids. CDR3 in amino acids: CASSLVGGRADTQYF. The CDR3 coding sequence is TGTGCCAGCAGCTTAGTCGGCGGGAGGGCAGATACGCAGTATTTT.